These T cell receptor beta chains were read from a single sample in a study of blood T cell repertoires in COVID-19. Sequencing used immunoSEQ multiplex PCR; TCRdb keeps in-frame clones, though not all of them. The data contain approximately 140,000 clones, more than 80% of them singletons. Specimen: peripheral blood. Source of these receptors: a human donor in a cohort sampled during active COVID-19. Both conserved end residues are part of each CDR3. A D gene is named only where the DNA matches it firmly. The size entry is marked missing in some rows and otherwise reads once, few, many or a size class.

V gene	J gene	D gene	clone size	CDR3 protein	CDR3 DNA
TRBV6-5	TRBJ2-1	TRBD2	.	CASTFSGGNEQFF	TGTGCCAGCACTTTTAGCGGGGGGAATGAGCAGTTCTTC
TRBV20-1	TRBJ1-5	.	.	CSASGQFNQPQHF	TGCAGTGCTAGTGGGCAGTTCAATCAGCCCCAGCATTTT
TRBV6-6	TRBJ2-2	TRBD2	.	CASSRGLAGVNTGELFF	TGTGCCAGCAGTCGGGGACTAGCGGGGGTTAACACCGGGGAGCTGTTTTTT
TRBV11-2	TRBJ2-2	TRBD2	.	CASSLGLAGPGELFF	TGTGCCAGCAGCCTGGGTCTAGCGGGGCCCGGGGAGCTGTTTTTT
TRBV14	TRBJ2-3	.	.	CASSQDVERPSTDTQYF	TGTGCCAGCAGCCAAGATGTCGAGCGGCCTAGCACAGATACGCAGTATTTT
TRBV4-3	TRBJ2-2	.	.	CASSYLQGTGELFF	TGCGCCAGCAGCTACTTGCAGGGTACCGGGGAGCTGTTTTTT
TRBV11-3	TRBJ2-5	TRBD1	.	CASSLGTGRETQYF	TGTGCCAGCAGCTTAGGGACAGGGCGAGAGACCCAGTACTTC
TRBV12-5	TRBJ1-5	TRBD1	.	CASGPGQGAYSNQPQHF	TGTGCTAGTGGTCCGGGACAGGGCGCCTATAGCAATCAGCCCCAGCATTTT
TRBV12-3/TRBV12-4	TRBJ1-2	TRBD1	.	CASRSGGYYGYTF	TGTGCCAGCAGATCAGGGGGTTACTATGGCTACACCTTC
TRBV6-2/TRBV6-3	TRBJ2-2	TRBD2	.	CASSRASGDTGELFF	TGTGCCAGCAGCCGGGCTAGCGGAGACACCGGGGAGCTGTTTTTT
TRBV5-1	TRBJ2-1	TRBD2	.	CASSAGLAGGTEQFF	TGCGCCAGCAGCGCGGGACTAGCGGGGGGGACTGAGCAGTTCTTC
TRBV19	TRBJ2-3	TRBD2	.	CASSIGTSGDTQYF	TGTGCCAGTAGTATTGGTACTAGCGGAGATACGCAGTATTTT
TRBV9	TRBJ2-7	TRBD1	.	CASSQTGSEQYF	TGTGCCAGCAGCCAGACAGGGTCCGAGCAGTACTTC
TRBV7-2	TRBJ2-5	.	.	CASSLGTHAGQTQYF	TGTGCCAGCAGCTTAGGCACTCACGCAGGTCAGACCCAGTACTTC
TRBV11-2	TRBJ2-1	TRBD2	.	CASSSSGGALNEQFF	TGTGCCAGCAGCTCTAGCGGGGGAGCGCTGAATGAGCAGTTCTTC
TRBV29-1	TRBJ1-1	.	.	CSVATPGAGTEAFF	TGCAGCGTCGCGACTCCAGGGGCCGGCACTGAAGCTTTCTTT
TRBV2	TRBJ1-1	.	.	CASGVKVNTEAFF	TGTGCCAGCGGAGTAAAAGTAAACACTGAAGCTTTCTTT
TRBV5-6	TRBJ2-5	TRBD2	.	CASSLKGLAGGQETQYF	TGTGCCAGCAGCTTGAAGGGACTAGCGGGGGGACAAGAGACCCAGTACTTC
TRBV6-2/TRBV6-3	TRBJ2-1	TRBD2	few	CASSYSTSSGGKVRYGEQFF	TGTGCCAGCAGTTACTCGACTTCTAGCGGGGGTAAAGTACGGTACGGTGAGCAGTTCTTC
TRBV28	TRBJ1-2	.	.	CASSPIGQRAANYGYTF	TGTGCCAGCAGTCCCATCGGACAAAGAGCCGCTAACTATGGCTACACCTTC
TRBV5-6	TRBJ1-2	.	.	CASSLWGGARDYTF	TGTGCCAGCAGCTTGTGGGGGGGCGCGCGGGACTACACCTTC
TRBV4-1	TRBJ2-2	TRBD2	.	CASSRVGGGAPGELFF	TGCGCCAGCAGCCGCGTTGGCGGGGGGGCCCCCGGGGAGCTGTTTTTT
TRBV7-2	TRBJ1-1	.	.	CASSLIGAKNTEAFF	TGTGCCAGCAGCTTAATTGGGGCTAAGAACACTGAAGCTTTCTTT
TRBV19	TRBJ2-2	TRBD1	.	CASSILTGGNTGELFF	TGTGCCAGTAGTATCCTGACAGGGGGAAACACCGGGGAGCTGTTTTTT
TRBV15	TRBJ2-1	.	once	CATSPTGSSYNEQFF	TGTGCCACCAGTCCTACAGGGAGCTCCTACAATGAGCAGTTCTTC
TRBV4-2	TRBJ2-7	.	.	CASSQGGLDTYEQYF	TGTGCCAGCAGCCAAGGGGGGCTTGATACCTACGAGCAGTACTTC
TRBV6-1	TRBJ1-2	.	.	CASSESNRDYGYTF	TGTGCCAGCAGTGAAAGTAACAGGGATTATGGCTACACCTTC
TRBV7-2	TRBJ2-7	TRBD2	.	CASSIGASGVRTYEQYF	TGTGCCAGCAGCATCGGGGCTAGCGGGGTCCGAACCTACGAGCAGTACTTC
TRBV18	TRBJ1-6	.	once	CASSPDTLPTYNSPLHF	TGTGCCAGCTCACCGGACACCTTACCTACTTATAATTCACCCCTCCACTTT
TRBV25-1	TRBJ2-3	.	once	CASSEYAGGTDTQYF	TGTGCCAGCAGTGAGTATGCGGGTGGCACAGATACGCAGTATTTT
TRBV7-7	TRBJ2-5	.	.	CASSLGEGRGRETQYF	TGTGCTAGCAGCTTAGGGGAGGGCAGGGGAAGAGAGACCCAGTACTTC
TRBV7-2	TRBJ1-4	.	.	CASSSQGRPTNEKLFF	TGTGCCAGCAGCTCCCAGGGGCGCCCGACAAATGAAAAACTGTTTTTT
TRBV15	TRBJ2-1	TRBD2	.	CATSRDPSGERHNEQFF	TGTGCCACCAGCAGAGATCCTAGCGGGGAACGCCACAATGAGCAGTTCTTC
TRBV7-2	TRBJ2-6	.	.	CASSLERAGANVLTF	TGTGCCAGCAGCTTAGAACGAGCAGGGGCCAACGTCCTGACTTTC
TRBV3-1/TRBV3-2	TRBJ2-5	.	few	CASSQDRDGTQYF	TGTGCCAGCAGCCAAGATCGGGATGGGACCCAGTACTTC
TRBV6-4	TRBJ2-7	.	.	CASSSPGTYSYEQYF	TGTGCCAGCAGTTCCCCCGGGACTTACTCCTACGAGCAGTACTTC
TRBV6-5	TRBJ2-7	TRBD2	once	CASRPSGGAYEQYF	TGTGCCAGCAGACCTAGCGGGGGTGCCTACGAGCAGTACTTC
TRBV14	TRBJ2-2	.	.	CASSQDGGSAGELFF	TGTGCCAGCAGCCAAGATGGCGGGTCAGCCGGGGAGCTGTTTTTT
TRBV7-2	TRBJ2-1	TRBD1	.	CASSLDRSYNEQFF	TGTGCCAGCAGCTTGGACAGGTCCTACAATGAGCAGTTCTTC
TRBV7-2	TRBJ2-1	.	.	CASSLDAAYNEQFF	TGTGCCAGCAGCTTAGACGCGGCTTACAATGAGCAGTTCTTC
TRBV11-2	TRBJ2-5	TRBD1	.	CASSFRGPKETQYF	TGTGCCAGCAGCTTTAGGGGGCCTAAAGAGACCCAGTACTTC
TRBV7-8	TRBJ2-7	.	.	CASSSGDGESYEQYF	TGTGCCAGCAGCTCAGGGGACGGGGAGTCCTACGAGCAGTACTTC
TRBV3-1/TRBV3-2	TRBJ2-2	TRBD2	.	CASSQESVVAGRTGELFF	TGTGCCAGCAGCCAAGAATCTGTGGTAGCGGGGCGCACCGGGGAGCTGTTTTTT
TRBV5-6	TRBJ2-5	.	.	CASSPAGRSGTQYF	TGTGCCAGCAGCCCGGCAGGGCGAAGTGGGACCCAGTACTTC
TRBV25-1	TRBJ2-5	.	.	CASTSGGFEQETQYF	TGTGCCAGCACCTCCGGCGGGTTTGAGCAAGAGACCCAGTACTTC
TRBV11-2	TRBJ1-6	.	.	CASSSSRADNSPLHF	TGTGCCAGCAGCTCCAGCAGGGCGGATAATTCACCCCTCCACTTT
TRBV5-5	TRBJ1-1	TRBD1	.	CASSLGQGVGEAFF	TGTGCCAGCAGCTTGGGACAGGGGGTTGGTGAAGCTTTCTTT
TRBV7-2	TRBJ1-1	.	few	CASSSASGTEAFF	TGTGCCAGCAGCTCCGCTTCGGGGACTGAAGCTTTCTTT
TRBV15	TRBJ2-5	.	once	CATSRVVRDQETQYF	TGTGCCACCAGCAGAGTTGTCAGGGACCAAGAGACCCAGTACTTC
TRBV7-3	TRBJ2-3	TRBD2	.	CASAYTGTNSTDTQYF	TGTGCCAGTGCTTACACCGGGACTAACAGCACAGATACGCAGTATTTT
TRBV18	TRBJ2-7	.	.	CASSLAPRGDEQYF	TGTGCCAGCTCACTAGCGCCTCGTGGGGACGAGCAGTACTTC
TRBV10-3	TRBJ1-2	TRBD1	.	CAISELGDSPRGYGYTF	TGTGCCATCAGTGAATTAGGGGACAGTCCTCGCGGCTATGGCTACACCTTC
TRBV7-3	TRBJ2-1	.	.	CASTEAGNNEQFF	TGTGCCAGCACGGAGGCGGGGAACAATGAGCAGTTCTTC